A single sample is the source of the 3 T cell receptor beta chains below, sequenced in a study of cytomegalovirus exposure and HLA in healthy donors. This PCR relied on a set of 60 Vbeta primers and 13 Jbeta primers. The protocol was immunoSEQ multiplex PCR, while the TCRdb copy is restricted to in-frame clones and leaves out a portion. Recorded for this sample: around 64,000 clones. Source material: PBMCs. Every receptor here comes from a female donor in good health and CMV-seropositive.

This rearrangement joins TRBV30 to TRBJ1-2; 7 bases match TRBD1. Trimming at V came to 3 bases and at J to 4 bases, leaving 5 bases not matched to a gene. Germline CDR1 reads GTSNPN; CDR2 reads SVGIG (reference sequence). This CDR3 is built from 13 residues. The CDR3 nucleotides are TGTGCCTGGAGACAGGGGTCGGCCTATGGCTACACCTTC. This sequence encodes CAWRQGSAYGYTF.

J is TRBJ1-2 and V is TRBV19; 12 positions match TRBD1. Germline CDR1 is LNHDA and CDR2 is SQIVND (reference sequence). The CDR3 has 16 residues. V lost 5 bases to trimming and J lost 4 bases; unmatched junction nucleotides: 8. The DNA of the CDR3 is TGTGCCAGTAGTTCACCCGGGACAGGGGGCGTCTATGGCTACACCTTC. Its protein product is CASSSPGTGGVYGYTF.

With respect to this clone: One end of the junction fails to match germline, which may point to a read error. The chain has TRBV7-7 and TRBJ2-7, with a tentative D call TRBD1 (6 bases). The germline gives CDR1 SSHAT, CDR2 FNYEAQ (reference sequence). CDR3 length equals 13 residues. The CDR3 region is CASSMDRDYEQYF. CDR3 DNA sequence: TGTGCTAGCAGCATGGACAGAGACTACGAGCAGTACTTC. Complete variable domain (other parts from reference TRBV7-7 and TRBJ2-7): GAGVSQSPRYKVTKRGQDVTLRCDPISSHATLYWYQQALGQGPEFLTYFNYEAQPDKSGLPSDRFSAERPEGSISTLTIQRTEQRDSAMYRCASSMDRDYEQYFGPGTRLTVT.